Described below is a single T cell receptor (beta chain) sequence and its context. This entry is derived from a study of OX40 agonist ivuxolimab in advanced cancers. The V gene lost 8 bases and the J gene lost 5 bases, with 12 bases spanning the gap. Germline V gives CDR1 SNHLY, CDR2 FYNNEI. This CDR3 contains 12 residues. Measured with immunoSEQ multiplex PCR; TCRdb has only the in-frame clones, and not every one. The table lists about 54,000 clones, approximately 90% of them singletons. The TCR comes from an adult with an advanced solid tumor such as melanoma, head and neck, liver or kidney cancer. The chain combines TRBV2 with TRBJ2-5, with D tentatively TRBD2 (7 bases). The sequences come from CD4+ or CD8+ T cells sorted from blood, collected in a trial of the OX40 agonist ivuxolimab. CDR3 sequence: CASGGAGETQYF. Here the CDR3 DNA reads TGTGCCAGCGGGGGGGCCGGGGAGACCCAGTACTTC.